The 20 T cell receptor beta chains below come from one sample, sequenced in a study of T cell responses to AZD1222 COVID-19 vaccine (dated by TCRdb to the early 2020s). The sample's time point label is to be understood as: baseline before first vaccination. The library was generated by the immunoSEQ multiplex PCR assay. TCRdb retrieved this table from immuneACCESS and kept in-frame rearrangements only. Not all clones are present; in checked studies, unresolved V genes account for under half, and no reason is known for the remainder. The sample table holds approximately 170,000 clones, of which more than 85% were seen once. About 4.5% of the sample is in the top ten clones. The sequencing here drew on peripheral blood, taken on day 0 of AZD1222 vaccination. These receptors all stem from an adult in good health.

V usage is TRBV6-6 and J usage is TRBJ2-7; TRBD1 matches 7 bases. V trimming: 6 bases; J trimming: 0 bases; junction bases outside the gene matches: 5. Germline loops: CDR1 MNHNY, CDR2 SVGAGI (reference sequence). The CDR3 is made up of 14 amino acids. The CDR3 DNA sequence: TGTGCCAGCAGGGCCGGGGACAGCTCCTACGAGCAGTACTTC. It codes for CASRAGDSSYEQYF.

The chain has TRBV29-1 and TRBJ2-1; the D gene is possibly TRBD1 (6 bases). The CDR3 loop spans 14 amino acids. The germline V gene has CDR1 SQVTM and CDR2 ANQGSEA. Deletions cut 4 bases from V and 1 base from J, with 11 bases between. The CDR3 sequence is CSVGGLASYNEQFF. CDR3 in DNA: TGCAGCGTTGGGGGGCTAGCTTCCTACAATGAGCAGTTCTTC.

CDR3 nucleotides: TGTGCCAGCAGAATCCTGGCCGGGGAGCTGTTTTTT. This sequence encodes CASRILAGELFF. The genes are TRBV6-6 and TRBJ2-2; D gene uncertain. In germline, CDR1 is MNHNY, CDR2 SVGAGI (reference sequence). V shed 6 bases and J shed 6 bases, with 8 bases lying between them. The CDR3 loop spans 12 amino acids.

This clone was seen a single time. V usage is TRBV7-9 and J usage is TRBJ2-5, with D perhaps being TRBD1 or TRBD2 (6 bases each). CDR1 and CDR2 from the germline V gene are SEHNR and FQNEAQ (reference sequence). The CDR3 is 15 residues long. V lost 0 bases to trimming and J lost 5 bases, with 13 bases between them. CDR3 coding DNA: TGTGCCAGCAGCTTAGCGGCCAGGGGAGGCGAGACCCAGTACTTC. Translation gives CASSLAARGGETQYF.

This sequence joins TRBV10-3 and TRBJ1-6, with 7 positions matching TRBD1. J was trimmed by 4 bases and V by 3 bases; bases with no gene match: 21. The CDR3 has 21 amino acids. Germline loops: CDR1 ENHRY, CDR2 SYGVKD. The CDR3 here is CAISELERGGASSGYNSPLHF. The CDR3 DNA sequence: TGTGCCATCAGTGAACTTGAACGAGGGGGCGCGTCCTCGGGTTATAATTCACCCCTCCACTTT.

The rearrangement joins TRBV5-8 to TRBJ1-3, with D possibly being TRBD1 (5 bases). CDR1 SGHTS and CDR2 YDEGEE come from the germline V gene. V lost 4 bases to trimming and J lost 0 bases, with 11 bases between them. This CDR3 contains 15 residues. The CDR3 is CASSPGTYSGNTIYF. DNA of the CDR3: TGTGCCAGCAGCCCGGGGACTTACTCTGGAAACACCATATATTTT.

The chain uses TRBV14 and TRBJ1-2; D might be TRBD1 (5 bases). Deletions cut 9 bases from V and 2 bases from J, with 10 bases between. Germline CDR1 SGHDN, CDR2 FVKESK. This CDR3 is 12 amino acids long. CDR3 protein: CARSQGNYGYTF. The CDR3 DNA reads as TGTGCCAGATCTCAGGGCAACTATGGCTACACCTTC.

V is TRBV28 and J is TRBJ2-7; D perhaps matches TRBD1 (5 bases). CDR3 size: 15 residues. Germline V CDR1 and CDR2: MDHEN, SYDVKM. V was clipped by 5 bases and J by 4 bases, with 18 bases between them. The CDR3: CASSLSPTGSYEQYF. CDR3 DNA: TGTGCCAGCAGTCTATCTCCCACAGGATCTTACGAGCAGTACTTC. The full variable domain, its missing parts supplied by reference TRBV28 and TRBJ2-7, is DVKVTQSSRYLVKRTGEKVFLECVQDMDHENMFWYRQDPGLGLRLIYFSYDVKMKEKGDIPEGYSVSREKKERFSLILESASTNQTSMYLCASSLSPTGSYEQYFGPGTRLTVT.

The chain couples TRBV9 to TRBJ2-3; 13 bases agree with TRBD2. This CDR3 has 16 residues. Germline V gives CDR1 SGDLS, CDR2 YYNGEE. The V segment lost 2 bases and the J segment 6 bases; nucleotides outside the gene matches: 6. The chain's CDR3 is CASSVYGTSGKDTQYF. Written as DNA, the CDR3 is TGTGCCAGCAGCGTGTATGGGACTAGCGGGAAGGATACGCAGTATTTT.

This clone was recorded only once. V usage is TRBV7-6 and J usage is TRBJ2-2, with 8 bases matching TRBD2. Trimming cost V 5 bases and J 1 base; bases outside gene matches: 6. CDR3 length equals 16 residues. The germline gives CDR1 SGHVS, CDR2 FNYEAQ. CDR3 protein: CASSLPSGLNTGELFF. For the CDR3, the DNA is TGTGCCAGCAGCCTACCTAGCGGGTTGAACACCGGGGAGCTGTTTTTT.

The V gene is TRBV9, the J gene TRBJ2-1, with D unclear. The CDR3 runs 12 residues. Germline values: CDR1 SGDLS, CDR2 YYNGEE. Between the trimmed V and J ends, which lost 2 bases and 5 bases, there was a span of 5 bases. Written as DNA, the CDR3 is TGTGCCAGCAGCGTGGGGAACAATGAGCAGTTCTTC. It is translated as CASSVGNNEQFF.

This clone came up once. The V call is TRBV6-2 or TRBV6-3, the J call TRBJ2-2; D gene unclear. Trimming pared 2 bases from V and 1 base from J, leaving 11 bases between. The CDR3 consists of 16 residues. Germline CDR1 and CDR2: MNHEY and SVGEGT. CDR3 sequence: CASSYPRTGNTGELFF. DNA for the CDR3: TGTGCCAGCAGTTACCCGAGGACGGGGAACACCGGGGAGCTGTTTTTT.

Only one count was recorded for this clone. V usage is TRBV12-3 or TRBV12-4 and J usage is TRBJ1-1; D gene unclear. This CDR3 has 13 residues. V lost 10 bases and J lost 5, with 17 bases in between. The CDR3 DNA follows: TGTGCCACCTCAGTTTATAGGTGGACTGAAGCTTTCTTT. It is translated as CATSVYRWTEAFF.

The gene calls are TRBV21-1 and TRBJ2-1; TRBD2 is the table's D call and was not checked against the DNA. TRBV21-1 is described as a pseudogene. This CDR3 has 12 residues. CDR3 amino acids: CASSKARDEQFF. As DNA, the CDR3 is TGTGCCAGCAGCAAAGCGAGGGATGAGCAGTTCTTC.

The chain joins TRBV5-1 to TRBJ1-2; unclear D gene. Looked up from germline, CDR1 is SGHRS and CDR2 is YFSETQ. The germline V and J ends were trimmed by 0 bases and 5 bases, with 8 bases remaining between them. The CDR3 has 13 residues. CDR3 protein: CASSLAFGYGYTF. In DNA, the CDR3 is TGCGCCAGCAGCTTGGCTTTCGGATATGGCTACACCTTC.

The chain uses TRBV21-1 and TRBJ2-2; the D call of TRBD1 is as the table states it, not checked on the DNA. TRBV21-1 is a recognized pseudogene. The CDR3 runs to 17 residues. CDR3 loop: CASSKGGPGQGAGELFF. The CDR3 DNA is TGTGCCAGCAGCAAAGGAGGGCCGGGACAGGGCGCCGGGGAGCTGTTTTTT.

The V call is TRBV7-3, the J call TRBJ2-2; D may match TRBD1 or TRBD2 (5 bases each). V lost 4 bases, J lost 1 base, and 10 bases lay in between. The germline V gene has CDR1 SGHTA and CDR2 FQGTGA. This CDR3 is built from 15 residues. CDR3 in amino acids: CASSSGAGNTGELFF. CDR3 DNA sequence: TGTGCCAGCAGCTCCGGGGCAGGGAACACCGGGGAGCTGTTTTTT.

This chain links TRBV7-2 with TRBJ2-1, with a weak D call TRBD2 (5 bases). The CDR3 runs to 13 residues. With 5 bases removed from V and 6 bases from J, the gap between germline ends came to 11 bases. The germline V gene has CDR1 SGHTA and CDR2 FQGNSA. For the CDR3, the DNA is TGTGCCAGCAGCATACGGACTGTCAATGAGCAGTTCTTC. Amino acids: CASSIRTVNEQFF.

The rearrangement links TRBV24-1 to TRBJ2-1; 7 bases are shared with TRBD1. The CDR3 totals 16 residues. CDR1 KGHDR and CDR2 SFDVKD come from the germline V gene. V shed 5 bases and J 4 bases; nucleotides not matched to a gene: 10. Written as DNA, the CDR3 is TGTGCCACCAGTGCCGGTTCCGGGACAGCGTACAATGAGCAGTTCTTC. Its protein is CATSAGSGTAYNEQFF.

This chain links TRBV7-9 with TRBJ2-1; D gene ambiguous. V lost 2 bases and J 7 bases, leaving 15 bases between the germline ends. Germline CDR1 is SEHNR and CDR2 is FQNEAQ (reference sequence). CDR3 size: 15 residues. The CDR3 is CASSLKREAQNEQFF. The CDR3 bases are TGTGCCAGCAGCTTAAAGAGAGAAGCACAAAATGAGCAGTTCTTC.